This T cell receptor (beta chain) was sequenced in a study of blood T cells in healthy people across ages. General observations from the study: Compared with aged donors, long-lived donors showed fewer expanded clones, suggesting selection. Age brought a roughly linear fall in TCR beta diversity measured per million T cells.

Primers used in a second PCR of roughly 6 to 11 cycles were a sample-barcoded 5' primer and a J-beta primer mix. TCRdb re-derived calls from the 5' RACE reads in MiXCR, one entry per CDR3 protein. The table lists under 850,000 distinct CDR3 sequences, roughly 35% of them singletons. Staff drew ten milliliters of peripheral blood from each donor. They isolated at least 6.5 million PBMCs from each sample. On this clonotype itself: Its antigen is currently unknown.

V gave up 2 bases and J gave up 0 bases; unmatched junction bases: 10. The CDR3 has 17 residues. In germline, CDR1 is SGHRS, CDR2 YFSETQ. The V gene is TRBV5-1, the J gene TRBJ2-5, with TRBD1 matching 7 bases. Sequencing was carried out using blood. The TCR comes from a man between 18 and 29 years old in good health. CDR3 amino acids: CASSFRGSLRDQETQYF. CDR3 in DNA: TGCGCCAGCAGCTTCAGGGGGTCCTTGAGGGACCAAGAGACCCAGTACTTC. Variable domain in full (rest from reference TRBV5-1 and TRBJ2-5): KAGVTQTPRYLIKTRGQQVTLSCSPISGHRSVSWYQQTPGQGLQFLFEYFSETQRNKGNFPGRFSGRQFSNSRSEMNVSTLELGDSALYLCASSFRGSLRDQETQYFGPGTRLLVL.